This is a list of T cell receptor beta chains from one sample in a study of OX40 agonist ivuxolimab in advanced cancers. Here immunoSEQ multiplex PCR was the method, and the copy in TCRdb shows in-frame clones only, minus some. The repertoire holds approximately 77,000 clones, with roughly 91% as singletons. Sequenced here: CD4+ or CD8+ T cells sorted from blood, sampled in a trial of the OX40 agonist ivuxolimab. The origin of the receptors is an adult with an advanced solid tumor such as melanoma, head and neck, liver or kidney cancer. The CDR3 runs from the conserved cysteine through the conserved F or W. A D gene is named only where the DNA matches it firmly. Some rows mark clone size as missing; the rest say once, few, many or name a class of expanded clone.

clone_size	d_call	v_call	j_call	cdr3_nt	cdr3_aa
.	.	TRBV11-2	TRBJ2-5	TGTGCCAGCAGCCCGGACAGTCAAGAGACCCAGTACTTC	CASSPDSQETQYF
.	TRBD2	TRBV7-2	TRBJ2-1	TGTGCCAGCAGCTTGAGCGGGAGCTCCTACAATGAGCAGTTCTTC	CASSLSGSSYNEQFF
.	.	TRBV19	TRBJ1-2	TGTGCCAGTATGCCGACAGAAGCTAACTATGGCTACACCTTC	CASMPTEANYGYTF
.	TRBD1	TRBV6-1	TRBJ2-7	TGTGCCAGCAGTGGGTACGGGACAGGACCGTCATCCTACGAGCAGTACTTC	CASSGYGTGPSSYEQYF
.	TRBD1	TRBV7-9	TRBJ1-5	TGTGCCAGCAGCCCAATGGGGCAGGGGGCAAGGCAGCCCCAGCATTTT	CASSPMGQGARQPQHF
.	.	TRBV4-3	TRBJ2-7	TGCGCCAGCAGCCAAGATCTAGGGGGGAGGGAGCAGTACTTC	CASSQDLGGREQYF
.	.	TRBV7-2	TRBJ2-7	TGTGCCAGCAGCATTAAACTAGCCCTTGACGAGCAGTACTTC	CASSIKLALDEQYF
.	TRBD1	TRBV11-2	TRBJ1-1	TGTGCCAGCAGGAAACAGGGGTACACTGAAGCTTTCTTT	CASRKQGYTEAFF
.	.	TRBV4-3	TRBJ2-4	TGCGCCAGCAGCCAAACTGTAGCCAAAAACATTCAGTACTTC	CASSQTVAKNIQYF
once	TRBD1	TRBV10-3	TRBJ2-2	TGTGCCATCAGTGAGAGGGGGACAGTAACGGCCGGGGAGCTGTTTTTT	CAISERGTVTAGELFF
.	.	TRBV7-9	TRBJ2-6	TGTGCCAGCAGCTCGAGTTCTGGGGCCAACGTCCTGACTTTC	CASSSSSGANVLTF
.	.	TRBV18	TRBJ2-5	TGTGCCAGCTCACCACCACCAGGGAGGGAGACCCAGTACTTC	CASSPPPGRETQYF
.	.	TRBV21-1	TRBJ2-7	TGTGCCAGCAGCAAGGTCGTCAGGGGATTTCCCTACGAGCAGTACTTC	CASSKVVRGFPYEQYF
.	.	TRBV2	TRBJ1-1	TGTGCCAGCGACGGGAGTCCTGCGGGGGGTAACACTGAAGCTTTCTTT	CASDGSPAGGNTEAFF
.	TRBD2	TRBV7-2	TRBJ2-5	TGTGCCAGCAGCTCGGGGACTAGCGGGGGGCCCGAGACCCAGTACTTC	CASSSGTSGGPETQYF
.	.	TRBV19	TRBJ1-1	TGTGCCAGTAGTACCAATCGTCCCAGGGAGAACACTGAAGCTTTCTTT	CASSTNRPRENTEAFF
once	TRBD1	TRBV7-2	TRBJ1-6	TGTGCCAGCAGCACACCGGGACAGGGAGAATCACCCCTCCACTTT	CASSTPGQGESPLHF
.	.	TRBV11-2	TRBJ1-1	TGTGCCAGCAGCTTAGTAGGAAGGAACACTGAAGCTTTCTTT	CASSLVGRNTEAFF
.	TRBD2	TRBV27	TRBJ2-1	TGTGCCAGCAGTTTAGCGGGAGCGACACGAAATGAGCAGTTCTTC	CASSLAGATRNEQFF
.	.	TRBV19	TRBJ1-4	TGTGCCAGTAGGGATTCTACACGGGGGCTGTTTTTT	CASRDSTRGLFF
.	.	TRBV7-2	TRBJ1-2	TGTGCCAGCAGCTCTACGGGACAACTCAGAGGCTCTGGCTACACCTTC	CASSSTGQLRGSGYTF
.	.	TRBV11-3	TRBJ2-2	TGTGCCAGCAGCTCCGGACCGAACACCGGGGAGCTGTTTTTT	CASSSGPNTGELFF
.	.	TRBV18	TRBJ1-2	TGTGCCAGCTCACCAGTACGCGGTGATGGCTACACCTTC	CASSPVRGDGYTF
.	TRBD2	TRBV11-3	TRBJ2-1	TGTGCCAGCAGCTCCACTAGCGGGATTTACAATGAGCAGTTCTTC	CASSSTSGIYNEQFF
.	TRBD1	TRBV10-3	TRBJ1-1	TGTGCCATCAGGGATGGACAGGGGAACACTGAAGCTTTCTTT	CAIRDGQGNTEAFF
.	TRBD1	TRBV2	TRBJ2-7	TGTGCCAGTCTGGGACAGGGTCGGAGCGAGCAGTACTTC	CASLGQGRSEQYF
.	.	TRBV6-1	TRBJ1-4	TGTGCCAGCAGTTTGGGTCCCGAAAAACTGTTTTTT	CASSLGPEKLFF